The clone carrying this T cell receptor beta chain was seen ten or more times. No antigen is known for it. This specimen comes from a study of T cells in Graves' hyperthyroidism and ophthalmopathy. Study-wide background: Upon initial diagnosis and before any treatment, peripheral blood was collected.

The PBMCs were sourced from fresh peripheral blood (more than 9 ml). Findings of the study overall: Within blood appeared most thyroid clonotypes that had expanded above 0.001. A model using 13 V-J features told ophthalmopathy apart from stable hyperthyroidism.

The CDR3 contains 17 residues. Per the germline V gene, CDR1 is SNHLY and CDR2 is FYNNEI. J lost 2 bases, V lost 7 bases, and 13 bases had no gene match. Template material for amplifying TCR beta CDR3 regions consisted of RNA transcripts. The TCR CDR3 first-round RT-PCR relied on the HTBI primer set. TCRdb passed the multiplex PCR reads through MiXCR, listing each CDR3 protein once. The sample gives approximately 200,000 distinct CDR3 sequences, about 18% of which show up once; about two fifths is in the top ten. The sequenced material came from blood. The TCR was taken from a man aged 35-49 years with Graves' hyperthyroidism. This chain uses TRBV2 with TRBJ2-2, with 7 bases matching TRBD1. The CDR3, as DNA: TGTGCCAGCAACCCTCCTCCGGGACAGCCAAACACCGGGGAGCTGTTTTTT. Protein product: CASNPPPGQPNTGELFF.